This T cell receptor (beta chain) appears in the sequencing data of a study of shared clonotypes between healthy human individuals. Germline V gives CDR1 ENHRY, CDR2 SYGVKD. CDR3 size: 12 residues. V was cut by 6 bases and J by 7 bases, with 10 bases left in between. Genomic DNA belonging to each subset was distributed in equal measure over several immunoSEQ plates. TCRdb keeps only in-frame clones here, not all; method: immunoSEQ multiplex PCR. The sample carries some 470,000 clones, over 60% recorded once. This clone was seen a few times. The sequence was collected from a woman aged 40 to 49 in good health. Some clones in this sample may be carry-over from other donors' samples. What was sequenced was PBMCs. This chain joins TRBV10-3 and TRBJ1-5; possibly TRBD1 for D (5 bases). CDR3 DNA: TGTGCCATCAGGACAGAGGGACAGCCCCAGCATTTT. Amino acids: CAIRTEGQPQHF.